The 4 T cell receptor beta chains presented below share a single source sample, sequenced in a study of shared clonotypes between healthy human individuals. The data were produced by immunoSEQ multiplex PCR, yet TCRdb's version contains in-frame clones alone and is incomplete. The sample contains hundreds of thousands of clones, 95% to 98% of which appear only once. The specimen sequenced was naive CD4+ T cells sorted from blood. Subset given: CD45RA+ positively selected. These receptors were collected from a woman in her 30s in good health.

The V and J genes are TRBV6-5 and TRBJ2-7, with 7 nucleotides matching TRBD1. The V gene end was trimmed by 5 bases and the J gene end by 1 base; junction bases not matched to a gene: 8. Germline V gene data show CDR1 as MNHEY and CDR2 as SVGAGI. The CDR3 runs to 15 residues. The DNA for the CDR3 is TGTGCCAGCAGTGCTACCGGGACAGTTTCCTACGAGCAGTACTTC. Its protein is CASSATGTVSYEQYF.

This clone was seen only once. This chain joins TRBV2 and TRBJ1-2; TRBD1 is a possible D gene (5 bases). Per germline, CDR1 SNHLY and CDR2 FYNNEI. This CDR3 spans 13 amino acids. With 8 bases removed from V and 0 bases from J, the gap between germline ends came to 10 bases. The CDR3 DNA follows: TGTGCCAGCGCCAGGGACCCTAACTATGGCTACACCTTC. Translation gives CASARDPNYGYTF.

The gene calls are TRBV28 and TRBJ1-5; D might be TRBD1 (5 bases). The length of the CDR3 is 17 residues. CDR1 is MDHEN and CDR2 is SYDVKM in the germline V gene. V was trimmed by 5 bases and J by 0 bases, leaving 17 bases between them. CDR3 sequence: CASSPLGPGFSNQPQHF. The CDR3 DNA reads as TGTGCCAGCAGTCCCTTGGGGCCCGGGTTTAGCAATCAGCCCCAGCATTTT. The whole variable domain, filled in from reference TRBV28 and TRBJ1-5, reads DVKVTQSSRYLVKRTGEKVFLECVQDMDHENMFWYRQDPGLGLRLIYFSYDVKMKEKGDIPEGYSVSREKKERFSLILESASTNQTSMYLCASSPLGPGFSNQPQHFGDGTRLSIL.

The sample holds one count of this clone. The V gene is TRBV18, the J gene TRBJ1-1; no clear D. The ends were cut back, 5 bases at V and 0 bases at J, with 19 bases in the middle. Germline V CDR1 and CDR2: KGHSH, LQKENI. The CDR3 totals 17 residues. In DNA, the CDR3 is TGTGCCAGCTCAATCGTAGCGGAGGTTATTTTGAACACTGAAGCTTTCTTT. Translated: CASSIVAEVILNTEAFF.